A selection of T cell receptor beta chains follows, all from one sample in a study of T cell responses to AZD1222 COVID-19 vaccine. Produced via immunoSEQ multiplex PCR; TCRdb's table is partial and in-frame only. This table holds 75,000 to 85,000 clones, about 74% found once. Sequencing used peripheral blood, obtained 28 days after the second dose of the MenACWY control vaccine. These receptors all stem from an adult who received the MenACWY meningococcal vaccine as a control. Both conserved end residues are part of each CDR3. The order of the fields is V gene, J gene, D gene, CDR3 length, clone size, CDR3 protein, CDR3 DNA. A D gene is named only where the DNA matches it firmly. Only part of the rows carry a size: once, few, many, or a class if the clone is expanded.

v_gene: TRBV19; j_gene: TRBJ1-5; d_gene: TRBD1; len: 18; abundance: few; CDR3aa: CASNPLSEGGRSNQPQHF; CDR3nt: TGTGCCAGTAATCCCCTTTCCGAAGGGGGCCGGAGCAATCAGCCCCAGCATTTT
v_gene: TRBV30; j_gene: TRBJ1-2; d_gene: NA; len: 15; abundance: NA; CDR3aa: CAWSPLAAGSYGYTF; CDR3nt: TGTGCCTGGAGTCCATTAGCGGCAGGGAGCTATGGCTACACCTTC
v_gene: TRBV2; j_gene: TRBJ2-1; d_gene: TRBD2; len: 14; abundance: NA; CDR3aa: CASTPGLAGYEQFF; CDR3nt: TGTGCCAGCACTCCGGGACTAGCGGGCTATGAGCAGTTCTTC
v_gene: TRBV2; j_gene: TRBJ1-2; d_gene: NA; len: 13; abundance: NA; CDR3aa: CASMGTGNYGYTF; CDR3nt: TGTGCCAGCATGGGGACCGGCAACTATGGCTACACCTTC
v_gene: TRBV7-2; j_gene: TRBJ1-1; d_gene: TRBD1; len: 14; abundance: NA; CDR3aa: CASSKTGTGTEAFF; CDR3nt: TGTGCCAGCAGCAAGACAGGGACTGGGACTGAAGCTTTCTTT
v_gene: TRBV28; j_gene: TRBJ1-1; d_gene: NA; len: 12; abundance: NA; CDR3aa: CASRVQNREAFF; CDR3nt: TGTGCCAGCAGAGTACAAAACCGAGAAGCTTTCTTT
v_gene: TRBV9; j_gene: TRBJ2-1; d_gene: TRBD2; len: 20; abundance: NA; CDR3aa: CASSARPQRTSGGYYNEQFF; CDR3nt: TGTGCCAGCAGCGCGCGGCCCCAAAGGACTAGCGGGGGATATTACAATGAGCAGTTCTTC
v_gene: TRBV3-1/TRBV3-2; j_gene: TRBJ1-5; d_gene: NA; len: 13; abundance: NA; CDR3aa: CASSQRGDQPQHF; CDR3nt: TGTGCCAGCAGCCAGAGGGGGGATCAGCCCCAGCATTTT
v_gene: TRBV27; j_gene: TRBJ1-1; d_gene: TRBD1; len: 15; abundance: NA; CDR3aa: CASSLLRTGGTEAFF; CDR3nt: TGTGCCAGCAGTTTACTTCGGACAGGGGGCACTGAAGCTTTCTTT
v_gene: TRBV11-1; j_gene: TRBJ2-3; d_gene: TRBD2; len: 15; abundance: few; CDR3aa: CASSPSGGGPDTQYF; CDR3nt: TGTGCCAGCAGCCCCAGCGGGGGGGGGCCGGATACGCAGTATTTT
v_gene: TRBV5-1; j_gene: TRBJ1-2; d_gene: NA; len: 16; abundance: NA; CDR3aa: CASSLEGRTLFDGYTF; CDR3nt: TGCGCCAGCAGCTTGGAAGGTCGGACTCTTTTCGATGGCTACACCTTC
v_gene: TRBV27; j_gene: TRBJ2-3; d_gene: NA; len: 13; abundance: NA; CDR3aa: CASSLRQADTQYF; CDR3nt: TGTGCCAGCAGTTTAAGGCAGGCAGATACGCAGTATTTT
v_gene: TRBV7-3; j_gene: TRBJ2-7; d_gene: TRBD2; len: 13; abundance: NA; CDR3aa: CASSASGTGEQYF; CDR3nt: TGTGCCAGCAGCGCTAGCGGCACCGGGGAGCAGTACTTC
v_gene: TRBV2; j_gene: TRBJ2-1; d_gene: TRBD2; len: 16; abundance: NA; CDR3aa: CASVLTAGGPPNEQFF; CDR3nt: TGTGCCAGTGTCTTAACAGCGGGGGGGCCCCCCAATGAGCAGTTCTTC
v_gene: TRBV2; j_gene: TRBJ1-2; d_gene: NA; len: 14; abundance: NA; CDR3aa: CASRQALDRIRYTF; CDR3nt: TGTGCCAGCAGACAGGCTTTGGACAGAATTCGCTACACCTTC
v_gene: TRBV24-1; j_gene: TRBJ2-7; d_gene: NA; len: 15; abundance: once; CDR3aa: CATSERAGPFYEQYF; CDR3nt: TGTGCCACCAGCGAAAGAGCAGGGCCGTTCTACGAGCAGTACTTC
v_gene: TRBV28; j_gene: TRBJ2-4; d_gene: NA; len: 14; abundance: once; CDR3aa: CASSLLKGENIQYF; CDR3nt: TGTGCCAGCAGTTTACTGAAAGGGGAAAACATTCAGTACTTC
v_gene: TRBV5-6; j_gene: TRBJ1-3; d_gene: NA; len: 13; abundance: NA; CDR3aa: CASSLNTGHTIYF; CDR3nt: TGTGCCAGCAGCTTGAACACCGGACACACCATATATTTT
v_gene: TRBV2; j_gene: TRBJ1-6; d_gene: NA; len: 13; abundance: NA; CDR3aa: CASSEDSRSPLHF; CDR3nt: TGTGCCAGCAGTGAGGACAGTAGGTCACCCCTCCACTTT
v_gene: TRBV7-9; j_gene: TRBJ1-2; d_gene: NA; len: 11; abundance: NA; CDR3aa: CASSLGWDYTF; CDR3nt: TGTGCCAGCAGCTTAGGATGGGACTACACCTTC
v_gene: TRBV19; j_gene: TRBJ2-1; d_gene: TRBD1; len: 13; abundance: NA; CDR3aa: CASSVKQGYEQFF; CDR3nt: TGTGCCAGTAGTGTAAAACAGGGGTATGAGCAGTTCTTC
v_gene: TRBV5-6; j_gene: TRBJ2-5; d_gene: NA; len: 11; abundance: few; CDR3aa: CASSLDETQYF; CDR3nt: TGTGCCAGCAGCTTGGACGAGACCCAGTACTTC
v_gene: TRBV7-8; j_gene: TRBJ2-1; d_gene: NA; len: 17; abundance: NA; CDR3aa: CASSFHSAGITYNEQFF; CDR3nt: TGTGCCAGCAGCTTTCATTCTGCGGGTATAACCTACAATGAGCAGTTCTTC
v_gene: TRBV15; j_gene: TRBJ1-6; d_gene: NA; len: 15; abundance: once; CDR3aa: CATSRGAGGDSPLHF; CDR3nt: TGTGCCACCAGCAGAGGGGCCGGGGGCGATTCACCCCTCCACTTT
v_gene: TRBV25-1; j_gene: TRBJ2-7; d_gene: TRBD1; len: 13; abundance: NA; CDR3aa: CASSRGYSYEQYF; CDR3nt: TGTGCCAGCAGCAGGGGGTACTCCTACGAGCAGTACTTC
v_gene: TRBV3-1/TRBV3-2; j_gene: TRBJ1-2; d_gene: NA; len: 12; abundance: once; CDR3aa: CASSQGNGGYTF; CDR3nt: TGTGCCAGCAGCCAAGGCAATGGAGGCTACACCTTC
v_gene: TRBV5-5; j_gene: TRBJ1-2; d_gene: NA; len: 13; abundance: NA; CDR3aa: CASSLNRNYGYTF; CDR3nt: TGTGCCAGCAGCTTAAACAGGAACTATGGCTACACCTTC
v_gene: TRBV7-2; j_gene: TRBJ2-5; d_gene: TRBD1; len: 13; abundance: NA; CDR3aa: CASSSTGVQTQYF; CDR3nt: TGTGCCAGCAGCTCGACAGGGGTTCAGACCCAGTACTTC
v_gene: TRBV2; j_gene: TRBJ1-1; d_gene: TRBD1; len: 14; abundance: NA; CDR3aa: CASIMGTGGTEAFF; CDR3nt: TGTGCCAGCATTATGGGGACAGGGGGAACTGAAGCTTTCTTT
v_gene: TRBV7-2; j_gene: TRBJ2-2; d_gene: TRBD2; len: 16; abundance: NA; CDR3aa: CASSLTLGGPAGELFF; CDR3nt: TGTGCCAGCAGCTTGACGCTGGGAGGGCCGGCCGGGGAGCTGTTTTTT
v_gene: TRBV11-2; j_gene: TRBJ1-1; d_gene: NA; len: 12; abundance: NA; CDR3aa: CASSLSQIEAFF; CDR3nt: TGTGCCAGCAGCTTGAGTCAGATTGAAGCTTTCTTT
v_gene: TRBV20-1; j_gene: TRBJ2-5; d_gene: NA; len: 11; abundance: once; CDR3aa: CSAEFQETQYF; CDR3nt: TGCAGTGCTGAATTTCAAGAGACCCAGTACTTC
v_gene: TRBV15; j_gene: TRBJ1-1; d_gene: TRBD1; len: 15; abundance: NA; CDR3aa: CATSRDRDRGTEAFF; CDR3nt: TGTGCCACCAGCAGAGATCGGGACAGGGGAACTGAAGCTTTCTTT
v_gene: TRBV29-1; j_gene: TRBJ1-1; d_gene: NA; len: 14; abundance: NA; CDR3aa: CSASSLQGNTEAFF; CDR3nt: TGCAGCGCCAGCTCCTTACAGGGGAACACTGAAGCTTTCTTT
v_gene: TRBV6-5; j_gene: TRBJ2-5; d_gene: TRBD2; len: 14; abundance: NA; CDR3aa: CASSPLAGGETQYF; CDR3nt: TGTGCCAGCAGTCCCCTAGCGGGAGGCGAGACCCAGTACTTC
v_gene: TRBV11-2; j_gene: TRBJ2-1; d_gene: NA; len: 12; abundance: NA; CDR3aa: CASSLGWNEQFF; CDR3nt: TGTGCCAGCAGCTTAGGATGGAATGAGCAGTTCTTC
v_gene: TRBV4-2; j_gene: TRBJ1-2; d_gene: TRBD1; len: 18; abundance: NA; CDR3aa: CASSPDQSPTGSDYGYTF; CDR3nt: TGTGCCAGCAGCCCGGATCAGTCCCCGACAGGGTCGGACTATGGCTACACCTTC
v_gene: TRBV5-5; j_gene: TRBJ2-7; d_gene: NA; len: 15; abundance: NA; CDR3aa: CASSLGITRTYEQYF; CDR3nt: TGTGCCAGCAGCTTGGGTATCACCAGAACCTACGAGCAGTACTTC
v_gene: TRBV18; j_gene: TRBJ2-1; d_gene: NA; len: 12; abundance: NA; CDR3aa: CASSPQGNEQFF; CDR3nt: TGTGCCAGCTCGCCACAGGGAAATGAGCAGTTCTTC
v_gene: TRBV18; j_gene: TRBJ1-2; d_gene: NA; len: 14; abundance: NA; CDR3aa: CASSPQPGSDGYTF; CDR3nt: TGTGCCAGCTCACCACAGCCGGGCTCCGATGGCTACACCTTC
v_gene: TRBV5-4; j_gene: TRBJ2-7; d_gene: TRBD2; len: 15; abundance: NA; CDR3aa: CASSFGGIAGYEQYF; CDR3nt: TGTGCCAGCAGCTTTGGAGGGATAGCGGGATACGAGCAGTACTTC
v_gene: TRBV12-3/TRBV12-4; j_gene: TRBJ1-1; d_gene: NA; len: 12; abundance: NA; CDR3aa: CASSPQPGEAFF; CDR3nt: TGTGCCAGCAGTCCTCAGCCGGGCGAAGCTTTCTTT
v_gene: TRBV29-1; j_gene: TRBJ1-4; d_gene: TRBD1; len: 13; abundance: NA; CDR3aa: CSVRVTGQEKLFF; CDR3nt: TGCAGCGTTCGAGTGACAGGGCAGGAAAAACTGTTTTTT